Listed here are 29 T cell receptor beta chains from one sample, sequenced in a study of T cell responses to AZD1222 COVID-19 vaccine. Sequencing was performed with immunoSEQ multiplex PCR; in TCRdb, only in-frame clones are kept and a portion is missing. This sample has some 130,000 clones, with roughly nine tenths found just once. Here the sequenced sample was peripheral blood, taken on day 0 of AZD1222 vaccination. The receptor source for this set is an adult in good health.

V gene TRBV30 combines with J gene TRBJ2-2, with D perhaps matching TRBD2 (5 bases). The CDR3 consists of 16 residues. V lost 0 bases and J lost 1, with 12 bases in between. Germline loops: CDR1 GTSNPN, CDR2 SVGIG (reference sequence). CDR3 region: CAWSVSLALNTGELFF. The CDR3, as DNA: TGTGCCTGGAGTGTATCGCTAGCCCTGAACACCGGGGAGCTGTTTTTT. The whole variable domain, filled in from reference TRBV30 and TRBJ2-2, reads SQTIHQWPATLVQPVGSPLSLECTVEGTSNPNLYWYRQAAGRGLQLLFYSVGIGQISSEVPQNLSASRPQDRQFILSSKKLLLSDSGFYLCAWSVSLALNTGELFFGEGSRLTVL.

Only one count was recorded for this clone. The CDR3 region has the DNA TGTGCCAGTAGCATACAGGGGGGGAGCAATCAGCCCCAGCATTTT. It yields the protein CASSIQGGSNQPQHF. The chain employs TRBV19 and TRBJ1-5; 8 bases map to TRBD1. This CDR3 has 15 residues. Unmatched junction bases numbered 5, after V lost 6 bases and J lost 1 base. Germline-derived CDR1 and CDR2 are LNHDA and SQIVND (reference sequence).

The J gene is TRBJ1-4, the V gene TRBV5-1, with D possibly being TRBD1 (6 bases). The CDR3 has 14 residues. Trimming removed 6 bases from V and 7 bases from J, with 16 bases in between. Germline V gives CDR1 SGHRS, CDR2 YFSETQ. This CDR3 is CASKKGQPLEKLFF. The CDR3 DNA reads as TGCGCCAGCAAAAAGGGACAACCGCTTGAAAAACTGTTTTTT.

CDR3 nucleotides: TGTGCCAGCAGCCCGCGACAGAAGAACACTGAAGCTTTCTTT. Its translation: CASSPRQKNTEAFF. The chain has TRBV11-2 and TRBJ1-1; D might be TRBD1 (5 bases). Germline CDR1 reads SGHAT; CDR2 reads FQNNGV. This CDR3 spans 14 amino acids. Between the trimmed V and J ends, which lost 5 bases and 1 base, there was a span of 11 bases.

The chain couples TRBV4-2 to TRBJ1-2, with D unclear. Trimming pared 2 bases from V and 1 base from J, leaving 11 bases between. The CDR3 covers 15 residues. Germline loops: CDR1 LGHNA, CDR2 YNFKEQ. The CDR3: CASSQPGLLNYGYTF. CDR3 bases: TGTGCCAGCAGCCAACCAGGCCTTCTTAACTATGGCTACACCTTC.

This chain joins TRBV4-3 and TRBJ2-5; 9 bases align to TRBD2. Trimming at V came to 1 base and at J to 5 bases, leaving 5 bases not matched to a gene. Germline CDR1 LGHNA, CDR2 YSLEER. The CDR3 extends over 15 amino acids. Here the CDR3 reads CASSQVLAGLETQYF. The CDR3 region has the DNA TGCGCCAGCAGCCAAGTTCTAGCGGGATTGGAGACCCAGTACTTC.

V gene TRBV5-1 combines with J gene TRBJ1-5; D might be TRBD1 (5 bases). Trimming took off 2 bases at V and 2 bases at J, with 14 bases between the two ends. CDR3 length: 16 residues. The germline V gene encodes CDR1 SGHRS and CDR2 YFSETQ. The chain's CDR3 is CASSLGGAGGNQPQHF. The CDR3, as DNA: TGCGCCAGCAGCTTAGGAGGGGCGGGAGGCAATCAGCCCCAGCATTTT.

The count of this clone is one. The genes are TRBV7-2 and TRBJ1-3; 8 positions match TRBD1. CDR3 length equals 17 residues. Germline CDR1 is SGHTA and CDR2 is FQGNSA. V was pared by 5 bases and J by 1 base, with 10 bases of the junction left unmatched. The CDR3 region is CASSLLTGEGSGNTIYF. CDR3 nucleotide sequence: TGTGCCAGCAGCCTCCTGACAGGGGAAGGATCTGGAAACACCATATATTTT.

This clone has only one observation. As DNA, the CDR3 is TGTGCCAGCTCACGAGATGCGGGGGGGAACACTGAAGCTTTCTTT. Translation: CASSRDAGGNTEAFF. This sequence joins TRBV18 and TRBJ1-1, with D possibly being TRBD1 (5 bases). The CDR3 is 15 residues long. V was pared by 4 bases and J by 1 base, with 13 bases between. Germline CDR1 and CDR2: KGHSH and LQKENI.

The rearrangement links TRBV3-1 (or the pseudogene TRBV3-2) to TRBJ1-1, with D hard to call. V was trimmed by 4 bases and J by 3 bases, leaving 12 bases between them. Looked up from germline, CDR1 is LGHDT and CDR2 is YNNKEL (reference sequence). The CDR3 covers 14 residues. This CDR3 reads CASSPTPTYTEAFF. The CDR3 nucleotides read TGTGCCAGCAGCCCTACCCCCACTTACACTGAAGCTTTCTTT.

The chain couples TRBV27 to TRBJ1-1, with a weak D call TRBD1 (6 bases). CDR1 is MNHEY, CDR2 SMNVEV, per germline (reference sequence). CDR3 length: 14 residues. Trimming stripped 2 bases from V and 2 bases from J, with 9 bases between. CDR3 sequence: CASSLMGGNTEAFF. CDR3 DNA sequence: TGTGCCAGCAGTTTAATGGGGGGCAACACTGAAGCTTTCTTT.

V gene TRBV29-1 combines with J gene TRBJ2-1; 12 bases are a match to TRBD2. J lost 0 bases, V lost 6 bases, and 12 bases had no gene match. This CDR3 spans 18 amino acids. CDR1 is SQVTM and CDR2 is ANQGSEA in the germline V gene. This CDR3 reads CSVAGTSGSRISYNEQFF. For the CDR3, the DNA is TGCAGCGTCGCCGGGACTAGCGGGTCCCGAATCTCCTACAATGAGCAGTTCTTC.

This rearrangement joins TRBV20-1 to TRBJ2-1, with a weak D call TRBD2 (5 bases). The CDR3 contains 14 residues. V shed 3 bases and J shed 0 bases, with 9 bases lying between them. Germline CDR1 and CDR2: DFQATT and SNEGSKA (reference sequence). The CDR3 DNA is TGCAGTGCTAGTCCGGGAACCTCCTACAATGAGCAGTTCTTC. Translation: CSASPGTSYNEQFF.

This clone was picked up one time. J is TRBJ2-1 and V is TRBV6-5; 10 bases fit TRBD2. CDR1 and CDR2 from the germline V gene are MNHEY and SVGAGI. The CDR3 is 13 residues long. After removal of 7 bases from V and 6 bases from J, the junction contained 3 bases not matched to a gene. CDR3 amino acids: CASIRTSGNEQFF. The DNA of the CDR3 is TGTGCCAGCATCAGGACTAGCGGCAATGAGCAGTTCTTC.

The chain has TRBV2 and TRBJ2-7; D is possibly TRBD2 (5 bases). This CDR3 region has 15 residues. V lost 4 bases and J 4 bases, leaving 17 bases between the germline ends. Germline lookup yields CDR1 SNHLY and CDR2 FYNNEI. CDR3 coding DNA: TGTGCCAGCAGTGGGGGTAGCGTTAAATTTTACGAGCAGTACTTC. Amino acids: CASSGGSVKFYEQYF.

This rearrangement joins TRBV5-1 to TRBJ1-4; a possible D gene is TRBD1 (5 bases). The CDR3 length is 14 residues. Germline V gene lookup returns CDR1 SGHRS and CDR2 YFSETQ. V gave up 2 bases and J gave up 1 base, with 6 bases separating them. The CDR3, as DNA: TGCGCCAGCAGCTTTGGGGGAACTAATGAAAAACTGTTTTTT. Encoded protein: CASSFGGTNEKLFF.

The chain is built from TRBV7-9 and TRBJ2-1; a possible D gene is TRBD1 (6 bases). The CDR3 has 14 residues. Germline loops: CDR1 SEHNR, CDR2 FQNEAQ (reference sequence). Trimming took 5 bases from V and 4 from J, leaving 12 bases between them. The CDR3 region has the DNA TGTGCCAGCAGCCGGACAGCCGGTTACAATGAGCAGTTCTTC. It codes for CASSRTAGYNEQFF.

The chain carries TRBV27 and TRBJ1-1; D unresolved. V was trimmed by 9 bases and J by 1 base, leaving 9 bases between them. CDR3 size: 12 residues. Germline CDR1 is MNHEY and CDR2 is SMNVEV (reference sequence). CDR3: CASFLSNTEAFF. The CDR3 DNA reads TGTGCCAGTTTTTTGTCGAACACTGAAGCTTTCTTT.

The V gene is TRBV27, the J gene TRBJ2-3; D is perhaps TRBD2 (5 bases). CDR1 and CDR2 from the germline V gene are MNHEY and SMNVEV (reference sequence). CDR3 length: 14 residues. V dropped 4 bases and J dropped 0 bases, with 8 bases sitting between them. Written as DNA, the CDR3 is TGTGCCAGCAGTTCCCGGACTAGCACAGATACGCAGTATTTT. Protein product: CASSSRTSTDTQYF.

V and J are TRBV7-2 and TRBJ2-1; TRBD2 aligns across 16 bases. The V segment lost 2 bases and the J segment 11 bases; nucleotides outside the gene matches: 6. Germline V gene data show CDR1 as SGHTA and CDR2 as FQGNSA. The CDR3 has 16 residues. The CDR3 DNA reads as TGTGCCAGCAGCTTAACCGTGGGACTAGCGGGAGGGCAGCAGTTCTTC. It encodes CASSLTVGLAGGQQFF. The full variable domain, rest sourced from reference TRBV7-2 and TRBJ2-1, is GAGVSQSPSNKVTEKGKDVELRCDPISGHTALYWYRQSLGQGLEFLIYFQGNSAPDKSGLPSDRFSAERTGGSVSTLTIQRTQQEDSAVYLCASSLTVGLAGGQQFFGPGTRLTVL.

This chain uses TRBV19 with TRBJ1-1, with D possibly matching TRBD1 (6 bases). Trimming took 3 bases from V and 0 from J, leaving 11 bases between them. The germline CDR1 and CDR2 sequences are LNHDA and SQIVND (reference sequence). CDR3 length: 15 amino acids. DNA for the CDR3: TGTGCCAGTAGTATGGACAGCCCTATGAACACTGAAGCTTTCTTT. Amino acid sequence: CASSMDSPMNTEAFF.

This chain uses TRBV18 with TRBJ1-1; D remains ambiguous. This CDR3 is built from 13 residues. Germline V lookup: CDR1 KGHSH, CDR2 LQKENI. With 0 bases removed from V and 7 bases from J, the gap between germline ends came to 9 bases. CDR3 region: CASSPPSQIEAFF. As DNA, the CDR3 is TGTGCCAGCTCACCACCGTCCCAGATTGAAGCTTTCTTT.

The CDR3 DNA sequence: TGTGCCAGCAGCCAAGGCCATAACTATGGCTACACCTTC. It specifies CASSQGHNYGYTF. The J gene is TRBJ1-2, the V gene TRBV3-1 (or the pseudogene TRBV3-2); no clear D gene. This CDR3 is built from 13 residues. Trimming stripped 1 base from V and 1 base from J, with 4 bases between. Germline assignment: CDR1 LGHDT and CDR2 YNNKEL (reference sequence).

The V and J genes are TRBV7-2 and TRBJ2-7; 11 positions agree with TRBD2. This CDR3 spans 16 amino acids. The germline gives CDR1 SGHTA, CDR2 FQGNSA. J was trimmed by 6 bases and V by 3 bases; bases with no gene match: 10. CDR3 DNA: TGTGCCAGCAGCTTCCAGACTAGCGGGAATCGGGGCGAGCAGTACTTC. This gives the protein CASSFQTSGNRGEQYF.

The CDR3 sequence is CASSIPGQPSYEQYF. The CDR3 nucleotides read TGTGCCAGCAGTATACCGGGACAACCCTCCTACGAGCAGTACTTC. The J gene is TRBJ2-7, the V gene TRBV7-2, with D possibly TRBD1 on 6 matching bases. The V gene's germline CDR1 is SGHTA and CDR2 FQGNSA. V lost 6 bases and J lost 0, with 15 bases in between. The CDR3 runs 15 residues.

The chain links TRBV7-2 to TRBJ2-1; possible D gene TRBD2, 5 bases. Germline CDR1 is SGHTA and CDR2 is FQGNSA. V lost 5 bases to trimming and J lost 6 bases, with 23 bases between them. This CDR3 region has 17 residues. CDR3 sequence (DNA): TGTGCCAGCAGCCTAGGCCTTGGCGGAGGCGTGGCCAATGAGCAGTTCTTC. Protein sequence: CASSLGLGGGVANEQFF.

This clone was detected only once. CDR3 DNA: TGTGCCAGCAGCTTATACCTGGGGGGGACAGGGGAGACCCAGTACTTC. Amino acid sequence: CASSLYLGGTGETQYF. The rearrangement uses TRBV7-9 and TRBJ2-5; 9 nucleotides align to TRBD1. Unmatched junction bases numbered 9, after V lost 2 bases and J lost 5 bases. The V gene's germline CDR1 is SEHNR and CDR2 FQNEAQ (reference sequence). The CDR3 extends over 16 amino acids.

The CDR3 loop is CASSFGLAGVDTQYF. In DNA, the CDR3 is TGTGCCAGCAGCTTTGGGCTAGCGGGAGTGGATACGCAGTATTTT. V and J are TRBV11-2 and TRBJ2-3; TRBD2 matches 10 bases. The CDR3 totals 15 residues. V was pared by 3 bases and J by 6 bases, with 6 bases of the junction left unmatched. Germline V gene data show CDR1 as SGHAT and CDR2 as FQNNGV.

In its sample, this clone was seen a few times. The chain employs TRBV25-1 and TRBJ1-6; no definite D call. There are 17 residues in the CDR3. The germline gives CDR1 MGHDK, CDR2 SYGVNS. V shed 3 bases and J shed 2 bases, with 14 bases lying between them. CDR3 coding DNA: TGTGCCAGCAGTGAGCCCCAGGCGGTAGCCTATAATTCACCCCTCCACTTT. Its protein is CASSEPQAVAYNSPLHF.